Shown below are 20 T cell receptor beta chains from a single sample sequenced in a study of shared clonotypes between healthy human individuals. Sequencing was performed with immunoSEQ multiplex PCR; in TCRdb, only in-frame clones are kept and a portion is missing. The repertoire holds around 500,000 clones, with over 70% as singletons. The sequencing input was PBMCs. Source of these receptors: a woman aged 40 to 55 in good health. Some clones in this sample may be carry-over from other donors' samples.

The chain carries TRBV7-9 and TRBJ2-2, with no clear D. CDR3 length equals 14 residues. Trimming shortened V by 5 bases and J by 0 bases, and 7 bases separated the two germline ends. Looked up from germline, CDR1 is SEHNR and CDR2 is FQNEAQ (reference sequence). The CDR3 sequence is CASSPSTNTGELFF. CDR3 nucleotides: TGTGCCAGCAGCCCTTCCACGAACACCGGGGAGCTGTTTTTT. The full variable domain, in which reference TRBV7-9 and TRBJ2-2 provide the parts outside the CDR3, is DTGVSQNPRHKITKRGQNVTFRCDPISEHNRLYWYRQTLGQGPEFLTYFQNEAQLEKSRLLSDRFSAERPKGSFSTLEIQRTEQGDSAMYLCASSPSTNTGELFFGEGSRLTVL.

The chain uses TRBV4-3 and TRBJ2-1; a weak D match, TRBD2 (6 bases). The CDR3 length is 14 residues. V gave up 0 bases and J gave up 6 bases, with 9 bases separating them. Germline lookup yields CDR1 LGHNA and CDR2 YSLEER. The CDR3 bases are TGCGCCAGCAGCCAAGATACTAGCCGCAATGAGCAGTTCTTC. Protein: CASSQDTSRNEQFF.

As regards this clone: A much larger clone is a single base away; this may be a read error. The CDR3 here is CRVADSATNEKLFF. In nucleotides, the CDR3 is TGCCGCGTTGCGGACAGTGCAACTAATGAAAAACTGTTTTTT. The J gene is TRBJ1-4, the V gene TRBV29-1, with TRBD1 as a possible D gene (6 bases). The CDR3 runs to 14 residues. From germline, CDR1 is SQVTM and CDR2 ANQGSEA.

The J gene is TRBJ2-7, the V gene TRBV7-2; 10 bases map to TRBD2. The CDR3 length is 15 residues. Looked up from germline, CDR1 is SGHTA and CDR2 is FQGNSA. Unmatched junction bases numbered 7, after V lost 4 bases and J lost 4 bases. The CDR3 DNA reads as TGTGCCAGCAGCTGGCAAGGGACTAGCGCTTACGAGCAGTACTTC. It yields the protein CASSWQGTSAYEQYF.

This chain links TRBV28 with TRBJ1-1; perhaps TRBD1 as D (6 bases). The CDR3 contains 15 residues. Germline CDR1 MDHEN, CDR2 SYDVKM. V was pared by 5 bases and J by 1 base, with 14 bases between. The CDR3 DNA is TGTGCCAGCAGTCCTCCGACAGGCGGGAACACTGAAGCTTTCTTT. Translation: CASSPPTGGNTEAFF.

This chain links TRBV7-9 with TRBJ2-7; 7 bases agree with TRBD2. The V and J ends lost 5 bases and 5 bases, in that order; junction bases with no gene match: 9. CDR1 and CDR2 (germline): SEHNR, FQNEAQ (reference sequence). The CDR3 is 14 amino acids. In nucleotides, the CDR3 is TGTGCCAGCAGCCGGGAGGAAGGGACCCACGAGCAGTACTTC. This sequence encodes CASSREEGTHEQYF.

Remarks on this clone: This is likely an artifact of a read error, given a far larger clone one base away. This specimen includes other DNA sequences encoding the same CDR3. The chain carries TRBV10-3 and TRBJ2-5, with TRBD2 matching over 7 bases. The better agreement between TRBJ2-7 and the DNA end casts doubt on the J call. CDR3 length: 13 amino acids. Germline lookup yields CDR1 ENHRY and CDR2 SYGVKD. The CDR3 spells CAIRDPGGYEQYF. In nucleotides, the CDR3 is TGTGCCATCAGGGATCCGGGAGGCTACGAGCAGTACTTC.

The chain has TRBV29-1 and TRBJ2-7; D is uncertain. Germline CDR1 and CDR2: SQVTM and ANQGSEA. The CDR3 is 11 amino acids. V lost 5 bases and J lost 2, with 7 bases in between. CDR3 coding DNA: TGCAGCGTTCGGCAGACCTACGAGCAGTACTTC. Translating it yields CSVRQTYEQYF.

The chain is built from TRBV6-1 and TRBJ1-4; perhaps TRBD1 as D (6 bases). V lost 6 bases and J lost 10, with 21 bases in between. Germline V gene data show CDR1 as MNHNS and CDR2 as SASEGT. The CDR3 runs 15 residues. The chain's CDR3 is CASRWNEGVLGKLFF. The CDR3 nucleotides read TGTGCCAGCAGGTGGAACGAGGGGGTTCTCGGAAAACTGTTTTTT.

CDR3 coding DNA: TGTGCCAGCAGGCAAGGGGGCACTGAAGCTTTCTTT. Protein product: CASRQGGTEAFF. The chain joins TRBV6-9 to TRBJ1-1; perhaps TRBD1 as D (6 bases). Per germline, CDR1 MNHGY and CDR2 SVAAGI. V was shortened by 6 bases and J by 4 bases, with 9 bases between the two germline ends. This CDR3 is built from 12 residues.

This clone has just a few counts. The chain couples TRBV4-3 to TRBJ2-1, with D uncertain. Germline values: CDR1 LGHNA, CDR2 YSLEER. This CDR3 has 15 amino acids. The V end lost 0 bases, the J end lost 3 bases, and 9 bases lay between the germline ends. The DNA of the CDR3 is TGCGCCAGCAGCCAAGATGTGGTGGGCTACAATGAGCAGTTCTTC. Translated: CASSQDVVGYNEQFF.

CDR3 sequence (DNA): TGTGCCAGCAGCTTAGGACGCCTTAACAATGAGCAGTTCTTC. As protein: CASSLGRLNNEQFF. The gene calls are TRBV7-8 and TRBJ2-1; D uncertain. Trimming left V 1 base short and J 5 bases short, with 9 bases between. The germline V gene has CDR1 SGHVS and CDR2 FQNEAQ. The CDR3 loop spans 14 amino acids.

The rearrangement uses TRBV5-1 and TRBJ2-1; possibly TRBD1 or TRBD2 for D (5 bases each). This CDR3 has 16 residues. Trimming removed 0 bases at V and 0 bases at J, with 10 bases between. From germline, CDR1 is SGHRS and CDR2 YFSETQ. The CDR3 region has the DNA TGCGCCAGCAGCTTGGATGGGGACCACTCCTACAATGAGCAGTTCTTC. It translates to CASSLDGDHSYNEQFF.

This sequence joins TRBV18 and TRBJ2-7, with D perhaps matching TRBD1 (6 bases). V shed 0 bases and J shed 9 bases, with 15 bases lying between them. Germline V gene lookup returns CDR1 KGHSH and CDR2 LQKENI. The CDR3 is 14 residues long. The CDR3 is CASSPPQGSRRQYF. The CDR3 coding sequence is TGTGCCAGCTCACCACCACAGGGCTCCCGTCGGCAGTACTTC.

The rearrangement links TRBV5-1 to TRBJ1-2, with 9 positions matching TRBD1. Unmatched junction bases numbered 3, after V lost 2 bases and J lost 4 bases. Germline V gives CDR1 SGHRS, CDR2 YFSETQ. This CDR3 contains 14 residues. The CDR3 loop is CASSFGDRAYGYTF. Written as DNA, the CDR3 is TGCGCCAGCAGCTTTGGGGACAGGGCCTATGGCTACACCTTC.

In DNA form, the CDR3 reads TGTGCCAGCAGCTTAGTAGCGGGCACTTACGAGCAGTACTTC. Protein product: CASSLVAGTYEQYF. The rearrangement links TRBV7-2 to TRBJ2-7; 7 bases are a match to TRBD2. Germline lookup yields CDR1 SGHTA and CDR2 FQGNSA. CDR3 length equals 14 residues. V gave up 1 base and J gave up 4 bases; unmatched junction bases: 4.

With regard to this clone: A clone one base away is much larger, so this may be a read error. The sample has other DNA sequences that encode this CDR3 too. V usage is TRBV6-1 and J usage is TRBJ2-2, with TRBD1 matching over 7 bases. From germline, CDR1 is MNHNS and CDR2 SASEGT. This CDR3 region has 15 residues. CDR3 in DNA: TGTGCTAGCAGTTCCGGGACAGTCTTAAGCGGGGAGCTGTTTTTT. Translation: CASSSGTVLSGELFF.

Points on this clone: A far larger clone is one base from this, pointing to a likely read error. This chain links TRBV7-3 with TRBJ2-5, with 8 bases lining up with TRBD2. In germline, CDR1 is SGHTA, CDR2 FQGTGA. Trimming cost V 5 bases and J 5 bases; bases outside gene matches: 7. There are 14 residues in the CDR3. This chain's CDR3 is CASSTGLAPETQYF. The CDR3 coding sequence is TGTGCCAGCAGCACTGGACTAGCCCCCGAGACCCAGTACTTC.

The chain recombines TRBV19 with TRBJ2-3; 9 nucleotides align to TRBD2. The CDR3 is 17 amino acids. Trimming removed 4 bases from V and 4 bases from J; junction bases left unmatched: 12. Per the germline V gene, CDR1 is LNHDA and CDR2 is SQIVND (reference sequence). The CDR3 sequence: CASSTDAGGPFPDTQYF. In DNA form, the CDR3 reads TGTGCCAGTAGTACTGACGCGGGAGGGCCATTCCCAGATACGCAGTATTTT.

The rearrangement joins TRBV6-5 to TRBJ2-5; D unclear. V gave up 0 bases and J gave up 1 base, with 9 bases separating them. The germline CDR1 and CDR2 sequences are MNHEY and SVGAGI. The CDR3 contains 15 residues. Written as DNA, the CDR3 is TGTGCCAGCAGTTACTCGATGGCGGCCCAAGAGACCCAGTACTTC. Its translation: CASSYSMAAQETQYF.